This T cell receptor beta chain was observed in a study of shared clonotypes between healthy human individuals. The study, taken as a whole, reports: Rarefaction gave evidence that sorted-subset sequencing remained incomplete despite large depth.

Using immunoSEQ multiplex PCR, the repertoire was profiled, and TCRdb retains in-frame clones only, with some absent. The sample records roughly 2.2 million clones, approximately 93% being singletons. Trimming removed 5 bases from V and 4 bases from J; junction bases left unmatched: 4. The CDR3 consists of 14 residues. CDR1 is SEHNR, CDR2 FQNEAQ, per germline (reference sequence). Concerning this clone itself: Its antigen is unidentified.

The sequence came from a man aged 18 to 30 in good health. Some clones in this sample may be carry-over from other donors' samples. This chain uses TRBV7-9 with TRBJ2-5; TRBD1 matches at 10 bases. Sequencing was carried out using naive CD4+ T cells from PBMCs. Specified subset: CD45RA+ positively selected. The DNA for the CDR3 is TGTGCCAGCAGCCCCGGGACAGGGGTAGAGACCCAGTACTTC. It translates to CASSPGTGVETQYF.